The next 32 T cell receptor beta chains were all read from a single sample in a study of shared T cell receptors in the human thymus. Measured with immunoSEQ multiplex PCR; TCRdb has only the in-frame clones, and not every one. The profile shows 550,000 to 800,000 clones, over 75% of them singletons. This sample also appeared in a second study, on human thymus T cells.

Material for sequencing was thymocytes. Source of these receptors: a girl in the first two years of life with a congenital heart defect.

This chain links TRBV27 with TRBJ1-1; 8 nucleotides line up with TRBD1. Germline V lookup: CDR1 MNHEY, CDR2 SMNVEV (reference sequence). Germline trimming cut 5 bases from V and 0 bases from J; bases unmatched to any gene: 8. The CDR3 loop spans 16 amino acids. CDR3 nucleotides: TGTGCCAGCAGTGTGGACAGGGAGGTCATGAACACTGAAGCTTTCTTT. This translates into CASSVDREVMNTEAFF.

The rearrangement joins TRBV5-8 to TRBJ1-5; a possible D gene is TRBD1 (6 bases). Germline lookup yields CDR1 SGHTS and CDR2 YDEGEE. Trimming cost V 5 bases and J 6 bases, with 12 bases left between them. The length of the CDR3 is 13 residues. The CDR3 bases are TGTGCCAGCAGTTCTACAGGGATTCAGCCCCAGCATTTT. Encoded protein: CASSSTGIQPQHF.

In its sample, this clone was seen once. V is TRBV18 and J is TRBJ1-1; no reliable D call. The germline V gene encodes CDR1 KGHSH and CDR2 LQKENI. CDR3 size: 13 residues. Trimming removed 2 bases from V and 11 bases from J, with 15 bases in between. This CDR3 reads CASSPSSVVGAFF. In DNA, the CDR3 is TGTGCCAGCTCACCATCTTCGGTAGTCGGGGCTTTCTTT.

The V call is TRBV5-6, the J call TRBJ2-3, with 7 bases matching TRBD1. CDR1 SGHDT and CDR2 YYEEEE come from the germline V gene. With 1 base clipped from V and 0 bases from J, the junction kept 5 bases outside the gene matches. The CDR3 loop spans 16 amino acids. CDR3 protein: CASSLYEGASTDTQYF. CDR3 nucleotide sequence: TGTGCCAGCAGCTTGTATGAGGGGGCAAGCACAGATACGCAGTATTTT.

The chain uses TRBV13 and TRBJ2-5, with D perhaps TRBD2 (5 bases). The CDR3 extends over 12 amino acids. The germline V and J ends were trimmed by 0 bases and 6 bases, with 5 bases remaining between them. Looked up from germline, CDR1 is PRHDT and CDR2 is FYEKMQ (reference sequence). As DNA, the CDR3 is TGTGCCAGCAGCTTAGGCGGGAAGACCCAGTACTTC. Protein product: CASSLGGKTQYF.

The V and J genes are TRBV6-1 and TRBJ1-3; D is ambiguous. There are 17 residues in the CDR3. From germline, CDR1 is MNHNS and CDR2 SASEGT. Trimming cost V 3 bases and J 0 bases, with 15 bases left between them. This CDR3 is CASSDAGTDHSGNTIYF. DNA for the CDR3: TGTGCCAGCAGTGATGCGGGAACAGATCACTCTGGAAACACCATATATTTT.

The chain couples TRBV2 to TRBJ2-1; D possibly corresponds to TRBD1 (6 bases). There are 17 residues in the CDR3. V lost 2 bases and J 3 bases, leaving 17 bases between the germline ends. Germline V gives CDR1 SNHLY, CDR2 FYNNEI. The CDR3 sequence is CASSETRHPRGYNEQFF. CDR3 bases: TGTGCCAGCAGTGAAACCCGACACCCCAGGGGCTACAATGAGCAGTTCTTC.

The chain carries TRBV7-8 and TRBJ2-7, with TRBD2 matching over 7 bases. V shed 5 bases and J 1 base; nucleotides not matched to a gene: 8. Germline V gene lookup returns CDR1 SGHVS and CDR2 FQNEAQ. This CDR3 contains 15 residues. The CDR3 reads CASSPGWEGSYEQYF. CDR3 bases: TGTGCCAGCAGCCCCGGTTGGGAGGGTTCCTACGAGCAGTACTTC.

The chain combines TRBV27 with TRBJ1-5; 7 bases line up with TRBD1. This CDR3 region has 14 residues. J lost 6 bases, V lost 3 bases, and 5 bases had no gene match. The germline CDR1 and CDR2 sequences are MNHEY and SMNVEV (reference sequence). CDR3 amino acids: CASSFRGSGQPQHF. The CDR3 DNA sequence: TGTGCCAGCAGTTTCAGGGGGTCGGGTCAGCCCCAGCATTTT.

The chain joins TRBV5-6 to TRBJ2-3; 15 bases map to TRBD2. The CDR3 spans 17 residues. J lost 2 bases, V lost 4 bases, and 5 bases had no gene match. Germline V gives CDR1 SGHDT, CDR2 YYEEEE. The CDR3 spells CASSPGTSGGYTDTQYF. The DNA of the CDR3 is TGTGCCAGCAGCCCCGGGACTAGCGGGGGGTACACAGATACGCAGTATTTT.

The rearrangement links TRBV6-1 to TRBJ1-4; the D is unclear. This CDR3 has 15 amino acids. The germline gives CDR1 MNHNS, CDR2 SASEGT. V was trimmed by 5 bases and J by 6 bases, leaving 16 bases between them. CDR3: CASSLRGRLDEKLFF. In DNA, the CDR3 is TGTGCCAGCAGTCTTCGAGGAAGGTTGGATGAAAAACTGTTTTTT.

This chain links TRBV18 with TRBJ1-2, with D hard to call. Per the germline V gene, CDR1 is KGHSH and CDR2 is LQKENI. V was shortened by 3 bases and J by 6 bases, with 17 bases between the two germline ends. The CDR3 totals 15 residues. CDR3 residues: CASSPLWYSTDGYTF. For the CDR3, the DNA is TGTGCCAGCTCACCCTTGTGGTACTCTACGGATGGCTACACCTTC.

The chain uses TRBV6-1 and TRBJ2-3; tentative D call: TRBD2 (6 bases). Germline V CDR1 and CDR2: MNHNS, SASEGT. The CDR3 is made up of 15 amino acids. V dropped 6 bases and J dropped 2 bases, with 15 bases sitting between them. CDR3 loop: CASSLTRPFTDTQYF. The CDR3 DNA sequence: TGTGCCAGCAGCTTGACTAGACCGTTCACAGATACGCAGTATTTT.

The chain joins TRBV7-8 to TRBJ2-4, with TRBD2 matching 12 bases. V shed 2 bases, J shed 0 bases, and the junction held 5 bases outside the gene matches. The CDR3 consists of 18 residues. Germline values: CDR1 SGHVS, CDR2 FQNEAQ. The CDR3 nucleotides are TGTGCCAGCAGCTTACGACTAGCGGGGGACCTAGCCAAAAACATTCAGTACTTC. Encoded protein: CASSLRLAGDLAKNIQYF.

V gene TRBV2 combines with J gene TRBJ1-1; D is perhaps TRBD1 (5 bases). Trimming pared 8 bases from V and 1 base from J, leaving 11 bases between. The CDR3 contains 13 residues. Germline-derived CDR1 and CDR2 are SNHLY and FYNNEI. CDR3 nucleotides: TGTGCCAGCCAATGGGGGGAGAACACTGAAGCTTTCTTT. This sequence encodes CASQWGENTEAFF.

CDR3 nucleotides: TGCGCCAGCAGCTTGGGGGGACAGGGCATTCAGTACTTC. Protein sequence: CASSLGGQGIQYF. This chain uses TRBV5-1 with TRBJ2-4; 9 nucleotides line up with TRBD1. V was pared by 0 bases and J by 9 bases, with 1 base of the junction left unmatched. This CDR3 is 13 amino acids long. Germline V gene sequence: CDR1 SGHRS, CDR2 YFSETQ.

CDR3 region: CASSFERLAGGIKYEQYF. Written as DNA, the CDR3 is TGTGCCAGCAGCTTCGAAAGACTAGCGGGGGGAATAAAATACGAGCAGTACTTC. This sequence joins TRBV7-2 and TRBJ2-7, with 13 nucleotides matching TRBD2. The CDR3 has 18 amino acids. V dropped 3 bases and J dropped 4; count of bases not matched to a gene: 12. Per germline, CDR1 SGHTA and CDR2 FQGNSA.

The chain is built from TRBV7-9 and TRBJ2-2; perhaps TRBD2 as D (7 bases). V lost 1 base and J lost 2, with 14 bases in between. CDR1 and CDR2 (germline): SEHNR, FQNEAQ (reference sequence). CDR3 size: 17 residues. CDR3 region: CASSLDREGTNTGELFF. CDR3 coding DNA: TGTGCCAGCAGCTTAGATAGGGAGGGGACAAACACCGGGGAGCTGTTTTTT. The variable domain in full, with the rest retrieved from reference TRBV7-9 and TRBJ2-2, is DTGVSQNPRHKITKRGQNVTFRCDPISEHNRLYWYRQTLGQGPEFLTYFQNEAQLEKSRLLSDRFSAERPKGSFSTLEIQRTEQGDSAMYLCASSLDREGTNTGELFFGEGSRLTVL.

The chain employs TRBV30 and TRBJ1-1; D is perhaps TRBD1 (5 bases). V shed 8 bases and J shed 6 bases, with 13 bases lying between them. Germline CDR1 and CDR2: GTSNPN and SVGIG (reference sequence). The CDR3 has 11 residues. The CDR3 spells CAANSGAEAFF. The CDR3 bases are TGTGCCGCCAACTCGGGGGCTGAAGCTTTCTTT.

This clone was recorded once. This sequence joins TRBV10-3 and TRBJ2-1; tentatively, D is TRBD1 (6 bases). Trimming stripped 1 base from V and 7 bases from J, with 11 bases between. This CDR3 is 14 amino acids long. CDR1 ENHRY and CDR2 SYGVKD come from the germline V gene. The CDR3 DNA reads TGTGCCATCAGTGAGTTTACAGGGATGAATGAGCAGTTCTTC. Protein sequence: CAISEFTGMNEQFF.

There are a few counts of this clone. The chain is built from TRBV6-1 and TRBJ1-5; D perhaps matches TRBD1 (6 bases). Per germline, CDR1 MNHNS and CDR2 SASEGT. Deletions cut 5 bases from V and 7 bases from J, with 12 bases between. The CDR3 runs to 13 residues. The DNA for the CDR3 is TGTGCCAGCAGTTCGACAGGTGGGCAGCCCCAGCATTTT. Translated: CASSSTGGQPQHF.

In its sample, this clone was seen a few times. V and J are TRBV27 and TRBJ1-4, with 8 bases fitting TRBD1. The CDR3 is 16 residues long. Trimming at V came to 6 bases and at J to 8 bases, leaving 14 bases not matched to a gene. CDR1 and CDR2 (germline): MNHEY, SMNVEV (reference sequence). The DNA of the CDR3 is TGTGCCAGCAGCTTCAGGTCGAACAGGGGGAAGGAAAAACTGTTTTTT. Translated: CASSFRSNRGKEKLFF.

This chain uses TRBV5-1 with TRBJ1-1, with 12 bases identical to TRBD1. CDR1 and CDR2 from the germline V gene are SGHRS and YFSETQ. This CDR3 comprises 18 residues. The ends lost 0 bases at V and 1 base at J; junction bases unmatched: 7. This CDR3 reads CASSLAWDRGLRNTEAFF. CDR3 bases: TGCGCCAGCAGCTTGGCCTGGGACAGGGGGCTCCGGAACACTGAAGCTTTCTTT.

This chain joins TRBV7-9 and TRBJ2-3; 7 bases fit TRBD2. Trimming cost V 5 bases and J 7 bases; bases outside gene matches: 3. This CDR3 is built from 12 residues. Per germline, CDR1 SEHNR and CDR2 FQNEAQ (reference sequence). CDR3 in DNA: TGTGCCAGCAGCCCAGCGGGGAATACGCAGTATTTT. It specifies CASSPAGNTQYF.

About this clone itself: The junction differs from germline at one of its ends, possibly a read error. As DNA, the CDR3 is TGTGCCAGCAGCCAAGATGATACATGGGGCCGAATCTATAGCTACACCTTC. Encoded protein: CASSQDDTWGRIYSYTF. The V gene is TRBV14, the J gene TRBJ1-2, with a possible D match to TRBD1 (5 bases). The CDR3 runs to 17 residues. CDR1 and CDR2 (germline): SGHDN, FVKESK. The variable domain in full, completed from reference TRBV14 and TRBJ1-2, reads EAGVTQFPSHSVIEKGQTVTLRCDPISGHDNLYWYRRVMGKEIKFLLHFVKESKQDESGMPNNRFLAERTGGTYSTLKVQPAELEDSGVYFCASSQDDTWGRIYSYTFGSGTRLTVV.

This chain links TRBV28 with TRBJ1-1, with 7 bases fitting TRBD1. J was trimmed by 6 bases and V by 5 bases; bases with no gene match: 6. The CDR3 has 13 amino acids. The germline CDR1 and CDR2 sequences are MDHEN and SYDVKM. CDR3 in DNA: TGTGCCAGCAGTCGAGGGGGCTCGGCTGAAGCTTTCTTT. Translation: CASSRGGSAEAFF.

The J gene is TRBJ1-2, the V gene TRBV5-4; D call uncertain. The CDR3 has 15 residues. CDR1 is SGHNT, CDR2 YYREEE, per germline (reference sequence). Trimming cost V 4 bases and J 0 bases, with 13 bases left between them. The CDR3 is CASSGRHETNYGYTF. CDR3 bases: TGTGCCAGCAGCGGAAGACATGAGACTAACTATGGCTACACCTTC.

In regard to this clone: One junction end does not reproduce the germline sequence, and a read error may be involved. Different DNA sequences within this sample yield the same CDR3. The genes are TRBV30 and TRBJ1-6, with TRBD1 matching 7 bases. The length of the CDR3 is 16 residues. Germline V gives CDR1 GTSNPN, CDR2 SVGIG (reference sequence). CDR3 bases: TGTGCCTGGAGTGCCTACATCCGACAGGGTAATTCCCCCCTCCACTTT. It translates to CAWSAYIRQGNSPLHF.

V and J are TRBV30 and TRBJ1-1; no clear D gene. Germline V CDR1 and CDR2: GTSNPN, SVGIG (reference sequence). The CDR3 totals 11 residues. Deletions cut 0 bases from V and 11 bases from J, with 10 bases between. The CDR3 loop reads CAWSVQKFAFF. Written as DNA, the CDR3 is TGTGCCTGGAGTGTACAGAAGTTCGCTTTCTTT.

This sequence joins TRBV5-1 and TRBJ1-2; 10 bases match TRBD1. CDR1 is SGHRS, CDR2 YFSETQ, per germline. The CDR3 has 13 residues. J was trimmed by 6 bases and V by 4 bases; bases with no gene match: 3. The CDR3 bases are TGCGCCAGCAGCCCGACAGGGGGCAATGGCTACACCTTC. Translation: CASSPTGGNGYTF.

The gene calls are TRBV28 and TRBJ1-3, with D possibly matching TRBD1 (5 bases). The V end was cut by 6 bases, the J end by 4 bases, with 13 bases between. The CDR3 covers 14 residues. Per germline, CDR1 MDHEN and CDR2 SYDVKM. The CDR3 DNA is TGTGCCAGCAGCCGGGGGGAAGGAGGAAACACCATATATTTT. Its protein product is CASSRGEGGNTIYF.

The J gene is TRBJ1-2, the V gene TRBV9, with TRBD1 matching over 7 bases. The germline V gene encodes CDR1 SGDLS and CDR2 YYNGEE. The CDR3 consists of 14 residues. Germline trimming cut 4 bases from V and 2 bases from J; bases unmatched to any gene: 5. The CDR3 DNA reads as TGTGCCAGCAGCCCTCGGGACAGAAACTATGGCTACACCTTC. Its protein product is CASSPRDRNYGYTF.